The clone carrying this T cell receptor (beta chain) has at least ten counts. Its antigen remains unidentified. Samples came from axillary lymph nodes draining the breast cancer. The sample comes from a study of breast tumors, draining lymph nodes, adjacent tissues. Study results and caveats: The data were judged consistent with most tumor T cells coming from lymph node and expanding in tumor. Tumor TCR diversity was below lymph nodes but above nontumor tissue.

TCRdb recomputed calls from the multiplex PCR reads with MiXCR, one row per CDR3 protein. The sample has some 130,000 distinct CDR3 sequences, around 22% seen once; the top ten hold roughly 2.8%. This TCR derives from a female donor with breast cancer. Some clones in this sample may be carry-over from other donors' samples. The sequenced sample consisted of axillary lymph node tissue.

This CDR3 is CASSAGQPYNSPLHF. The CDR3 bases are TGTGCCAGCAGCGCGGGACAGCCCTATAATTCACCCCTCCACTTT. The chain links TRBV2 to TRBJ1-6; 7 bases are a match to TRBD1. Trimming removed 6 bases from V and 2 bases from J; junction bases left unmatched: 4. CDR3 length: 15 amino acids. Looked up from germline, CDR1 is SNHLY and CDR2 is FYNNEI.